The 29 T cell receptor beta chains given below trace back to one sample, sequenced in a study of neoadjuvant anti-PD-1 for oral cavity cancer. Generated by immunoSEQ multiplex PCR, the TCRdb table keeps only in-frame clones and is missing some. The repertoire holds more than 50,000 clones, with 65% to 80% as singletons. The sequencing used PBMCs, collected before nivolumab (anti-PD-1) treatment. The source of these receptors is a person aged 35-79 years with oral cavity squamous cell carcinoma.

The rearrangement uses TRBV6-6 and TRBJ2-3; D possibly uses TRBD1 or TRBD2 (5 bases each). The V gene lost 2 bases and the J gene lost 6 bases, with 12 bases spanning the gap. Germline CDR1 and CDR2: MNHNY and SVGAGI (reference sequence). This CDR3 is built from 14 residues. The CDR3 sequence: CASSYEAGTDTQYF. The CDR3 DNA reads as TGTGCCAGCAGTTACGAGGCAGGGACGGATACGCAGTATTTT.

The chain couples TRBV7-9 to TRBJ2-5, with D perhaps TRBD1 (6 bases). V lost 4 bases and J 7 bases, leaving 16 bases between the germline ends. Germline assignment: CDR1 SEHNR and CDR2 FQNEAQ (reference sequence). CDR3 length: 14 residues. CDR3 nucleotides: TGTGCCAGCAGCTCCCCGACAGGAATCGGGACCCAGTACTTC. It specifies CASSSPTGIGTQYF.

The chain has TRBV10-2 and TRBJ1-5; 7 nucleotides match TRBD1. Per the germline V gene, CDR1 is WSHSY and CDR2 is SAAADI. Germline trimming cut 3 bases from V and 12 bases from J; bases unmatched to any gene: 8. The CDR3 covers 13 residues. This chain's CDR3 is CASSENDGTVQHF. CDR3 DNA: TGCGCCAGCAGTGAAAACGACGGGACAGTCCAGCATTTT.

J is TRBJ1-1 and V is TRBV6-1; 8 bases align to TRBD1. CDR3 length equals 19 residues. CDR1 and CDR2 from the germline V gene are MNHNS and SASEGT. J lost 4 bases, V lost 1 base, and 17 bases had no gene match. In DNA form, the CDR3 reads TGTGCCAGCAGTGAAGGGGGGTTAGCAGGGGGCTTTGGAGGCACTGAAGCTTTCTTT. This codes for CASSEGGLAGGFGGTEAFF.

The chain carries TRBV6-6 and TRBJ1-6; the D gene is possibly TRBD1 (6 bases). The CDR3 is made up of 15 amino acids. The germline V and J ends were trimmed by 2 bases and 6 bases, with 11 bases remaining between them. The germline CDR1 and CDR2 sequences are MNHNY and SVGAGI (reference sequence). The CDR3 spells CASSYTGGLNSPLHF. In DNA form, the CDR3 reads TGTGCCAGCAGTTACACGGGGGGGCTTAATTCACCCCTCCACTTT.

The chain couples TRBV19 to TRBJ1-2, with no clear D. Per germline, CDR1 LNHDA and CDR2 SQIVND (reference sequence). Deletions cut 0 bases from V and 4 bases from J, with 12 bases between. The CDR3 totals 15 residues. This CDR3 reads CASSIEKGPGYGYTF. CDR3 coding DNA: TGTGCCAGTAGTATAGAGAAGGGCCCTGGCTATGGCTACACCTTC.

The chain employs TRBV27 and TRBJ2-5; D gene unclear. CDR3 size: 9 residues. V was clipped by 1 base and J by 10 bases, with 1 base between them. Germline CDR1 reads MNHEY; CDR2 reads SMNVEV (reference sequence). The CDR3 spells CASSLYQYF. The CDR3 nucleotides read TGTGCCAGCAGTTTATACCAGTACTTC.

A few counts support this clone. The chain joins TRBV7-2 to TRBJ1-1; D is unclear. The CDR3 has 16 residues. Germline assignment: CDR1 SGHTA and CDR2 FQGNSA. V lost 2 bases and J 6 bases, leaving 19 bases between the germline ends. The CDR3 DNA reads as TGTGCCAGCAGCTTATTCGGCCCCCCTCTGAGCGCTGAAGCTTTCTTT. This translates into CASSLFGPPLSAEAFF.

This chain uses TRBV7-3 with TRBJ2-3; TRBD2 aligns across 12 bases. V lost 5 bases to trimming and J lost 0 bases; unmatched junction nucleotides: 12. CDR1 is SGHTA and CDR2 is FQGTGA in the germline V gene. The CDR3 length is 19 residues. Here the CDR3 reads CASSPSGGLAGTSTDTQYF. CDR3 coding DNA: TGTGCCAGCAGCCCCTCTGGGGGACTAGCGGGTACTAGCACAGATACGCAGTATTTT. Full variable domain (remainder filled in from reference TRBV7-3 and TRBJ2-3): GAGVSQTPSNKVTEKGKYVELRCDPISGHTALYWYRQSLGQGPEFLIYFQGTGAADDSGLPNDRFFAVRPEGSVSTLKIQRTERGDSAVYLCASSPSGGLAGTSTDTQYFGPGTRLTVL.

The gene calls are TRBV27 and TRBJ2-3, with a tentative D call TRBD2 (5 bases). CDR3 length equals 13 residues. V was pared by 7 bases and J by 4 bases, with 12 bases between. Germline loops: CDR1 MNHEY, CDR2 SMNVEV (reference sequence). Written as DNA, the CDR3 is TGTGCCAGCAAAAGCGGTATACCAGATACGCAGTATTTT. The encoded protein is CASKSGIPDTQYF.

The V call is TRBV6-1, the J call TRBJ2-5; no clear D. The CDR3 contains 17 residues. The germline V and J ends were trimmed by 2 bases and 6 bases, with 22 bases remaining between them. Germline V CDR1 and CDR2: MNHNS, SASEGT. CDR3 protein: CASSEPRDARFEKTQYF. The CDR3 bases are TGTGCCAGCAGTGAACCACGCGACGCCCGGTTCGAGAAGACCCAGTACTTC.

The chain couples TRBV5-4 to TRBJ1-1; D remains unclear. The V and J ends lost 1 base and 0 bases respectively, with 4 bases between them. Per germline, CDR1 SGHNT and CDR2 YYREEE (reference sequence). The CDR3 is 13 amino acids. The CDR3 DNA follows: TGTGCCAGCAGCTTGTGGGTGAACACTGAAGCTTTCTTT. Amino acids: CASSLWVNTEAFF.

As for this clone: Relative to the germline gene, one junction end is altered; a read error may explain this. The rearrangement links TRBV29-1 to TRBJ2-7; D is possibly TRBD2 (7 bases). Germline V gene sequence: CDR1 SQVTM, CDR2 ANQGSEA. The CDR3 spans 8 residues. CDR3 DNA: TGCAGCGTTGAGGGGGGGGCCTTC. Its translation: CSVEGGAF.

The V call is TRBV11-2, the J call TRBJ2-7, with unresolved D. The CDR3 loop spans 12 amino acids. V lost 5 bases to trimming and J lost 3 bases, with 8 bases between them. CDR1 SGHAT and CDR2 FQNNGV come from the germline V gene. CDR3 bases: TGTGCCAGCAGCAAACGTGGCTACGAGCAGTACTTC. It encodes CASSKRGYEQYF.

The chain carries TRBV19 and TRBJ2-2; TRBD2 might be the D (6 bases). Trimming pared 10 bases from V and 5 bases from J, leaving 17 bases between. The CDR3 runs 14 residues. CDR1 is LNHDA and CDR2 is SQIVND in the germline V gene (reference sequence). DNA for the CDR3: TGTGCCACCCGGGATTGGAGGGGTACCGGGGAGCTGTTTTTT. It encodes CATRDWRGTGELFF.

This chain links TRBV5-1 with TRBJ1-3; D unclear. The CDR3 totals 11 residues. V was trimmed by 10 bases and J by 3 bases, leaving 8 bases between them. Germline values: CDR1 SGHRS, CDR2 YFSETQ. The CDR3 DNA reads as TGCGCCCTACATGGTGGAAACACCATATATTTT. It yields the protein CALHGGNTIYF.

The chain joins TRBV15 to TRBJ1-1; D might be TRBD1 (5 bases). This CDR3 is built from 16 residues. V shed 1 base and J shed 0 bases, with 12 bases lying between them. Germline CDR1 and CDR2: LNHNV and YYDKDF (reference sequence). Here the CDR3 reads CATSRGSGTLNTEAFF. CDR3 bases: TGTGCCACCAGCAGAGGTTCCGGGACCCTGAACACTGAAGCTTTCTTT.

The chain carries TRBV2 and TRBJ2-3; possible D gene TRBD2, 5 bases. Trimming left V 6 bases short and J 3 bases short, with 7 bases between. The CDR3 is 12 residues long. CDR1 is SNHLY and CDR2 is FYNNEI in the germline V gene. Here the CDR3 DNA reads TGTGCCAGCAGGAGGGAGACAGATACGCAGTATTTT. Protein product: CASRRETDTQYF.

The rearrangement links TRBV23-1 to TRBJ1-5; D is unresolved. TRBV23-1 is an ORF, and what it does is uncertain. This CDR3 has 12 residues. Deletions cut 5 bases from V and 3 bases from J, with 5 bases between. In nucleotides, the CDR3 is TGCGCCAGCAGTATTCTCAATCAGCCCCAGCATTTT. Protein: CASSILNQPQHF.

The chain has TRBV6-1 and TRBJ2-5; TRBD2 aligns across 11 bases. Germline V gives CDR1 MNHNS, CDR2 SASEGT. The V and J ends lost 3 bases and 5 bases, in that order; junction bases with no gene match: 8. This CDR3 is 16 amino acids long. CDR3 loop: CASSDRWASGGETQYF. CDR3 DNA: TGTGCCAGCAGTGATCGGTGGGCTAGCGGGGGGGAGACCCAGTACTTC.

The chain links TRBV11-2 to TRBJ1-1, with D perhaps matching TRBD1 (6 bases). CDR1 SGHAT and CDR2 FQNNGV come from the germline V gene. V was shortened by 0 bases and J by 11 bases, with 13 bases between the two germline ends. The CDR3 length is 13 residues. The CDR3 coding sequence is TGTGCCAGCAGCTTAGACTACAGGGTGGAGGCTTTCTTT. Protein sequence: CASSLDYRVEAFF. Looking up the rest from reference TRBV11-2 and TRBJ1-1 gives the full variable domain: EAGVAQSPRYKIIEKRQSVAFWCNPISGHATLYWYQQILGQGPKLLIQFQNNGVVDDSQLPKDRFSAERLKGVDSTLKIQPAKLEDSAVYLCASSLDYRVEAFFGQGTRLTVV.

This sequence joins TRBV11-2 and TRBJ2-7, with D unclear. This CDR3 is built from 15 residues. V dropped 3 bases and J dropped 0 bases, with 12 bases sitting between them. Germline CDR1 is SGHAT and CDR2 is FQNNGV. The CDR3 protein is CASSFSGSSSYEQYF. The CDR3 DNA reads TGTGCCAGCAGCTTCTCAGGTTCAAGCTCCTACGAGCAGTACTTC.

This chain joins TRBV5-4 and TRBJ1-6; 7 nucleotides align to TRBD1. CDR3 size: 15 residues. Germline CDR1 is SGHNT and CDR2 is YYREEE (reference sequence). J was trimmed by 10 bases and V by 0 bases; bases with no gene match: 7. For the CDR3, the DNA is TGTGCCAGCAGCTTGGGCGACAGGGTCGAATCACCCCTCCACTTT. As protein: CASSLGDRVESPLHF.

This rearrangement joins TRBV30 to TRBJ2-7; D is undetermined. V lost 0 bases and J 7 bases, leaving 13 bases between the germline ends. There are 13 residues in the CDR3. Germline CDR1 GTSNPN, CDR2 SVGIG (reference sequence). The CDR3 DNA reads TGTGCCTGGAGTGTACAGTCCGTGGGAGAGCAGTACTTC. This codes for CAWSVQSVGEQYF.

The chain combines TRBV28 with TRBJ1-2; the D gene is possibly TRBD1 (5 bases). This CDR3 is built from 15 residues. Germline V gene data show CDR1 as MDHEN and CDR2 as SYDVKM. Trimming shortened V by 3 bases and J by 4 bases, and 15 bases separated the two germline ends. The CDR3, as DNA: TGTGCCAGCAGTTTGCATCCGGGGCAGCTCTATGGCTACACCTTC. Its protein is CASSLHPGQLYGYTF.

The V call is TRBV6-1, the J call TRBJ2-1; no reliable D call. The germline gives CDR1 MNHNS, CDR2 SASEGT. V lost 2 bases, J lost 7 bases, and 12 bases lay in between. The CDR3 runs to 14 residues. The DNA for the CDR3 is TGTGCCAGCAGTGAACGTACACTCGGGAATGAGCAGTTCTTC. It specifies CASSERTLGNEQFF.

This clone was seen ten or more times. The gene calls are TRBV6-5 and TRBJ2-7, with D possibly matching TRBD2 (7 bases). V was pared by 5 bases and J by 0 bases, with 14 bases between. Germline CDR1 is MNHEY and CDR2 is SVGAGI. This CDR3 is 15 amino acids long. CDR3 loop: CASSIGGAASYEQYF. The CDR3, as DNA: TGTGCCAGCAGTATTGGGGGGGCGGCCTCCTACGAGCAGTACTTC.

The rearrangement uses TRBV19 and TRBJ1-5, with D tentatively TRBD1 (5 bases). The CDR3 has 16 residues. Germline V CDR1 and CDR2: LNHDA, SQIVND (reference sequence). Deletions cut 5 bases from V and 0 bases from J, with 14 bases between. The CDR3 protein is CASSPDRHVSNQPQHF. CDR3 bases: TGTGCCAGTAGTCCCGACAGACACGTTAGCAATCAGCCCCAGCATTTT.

This clone was observed a handful of times. The gene calls are TRBV28 and TRBJ1-2, with a weak D call TRBD1 (5 bases). This CDR3 is built from 14 residues. The V end was cut by 2 bases, the J end by 2 bases, with 9 bases between. Germline V lookup: CDR1 MDHEN, CDR2 SYDVKM. The CDR3 nucleotides read TGTGCCAGCAGTTTACAGGGTAGGAACTATGGCTACACCTTC. Encoded protein: CASSLQGRNYGYTF.